The sequence of this TCR beta chain was determined in a study of blood T cells in healthy people across ages. Study at large: For every two T cells, template switching captured about one barcoded beta molecule. General study results and limits: A greater number of naive CD4+ cells and higher diversity distinguished long-lived donors from aged donors.

Together with a sample-barcoded 5' primer, a J-beta primer mix was included in a second PCR lasting roughly 6 to 12 cycles. Every sample returned 3 million or more CDR3-containing paired-end reads. From the 5' RACE reads, TCRdb called clonotypes with MiXCR, one entry per CDR3 protein. Among just under 750,000 distinct CDR3 sequences listed, approximately 21% were seen once. For this clonotype: Its target is not known. Possible read error: a much larger clone is one base away.

In germline, CDR1 is DFQATT, CDR2 SNEGSKA (reference sequence). The CDR3 sequence is 10 residues long. V lost 6 bases to trimming and J lost 5 bases, with 6 bases between them. Caucasian individuals from Russia who were healthy and aged about 6 to 95 acted as donors. This chain joins TRBV20-1 and TRBJ2-3, with a tentative D call TRBD2 (5 bases). What was sequenced was blood. This clonotype was obtained from a man between 70 and 80 years old in good health. The CDR3 DNA reads TGCAGTGCCGCGGGAGATACGCAGTATTTT. Its translation is CSAAGDTQYF.